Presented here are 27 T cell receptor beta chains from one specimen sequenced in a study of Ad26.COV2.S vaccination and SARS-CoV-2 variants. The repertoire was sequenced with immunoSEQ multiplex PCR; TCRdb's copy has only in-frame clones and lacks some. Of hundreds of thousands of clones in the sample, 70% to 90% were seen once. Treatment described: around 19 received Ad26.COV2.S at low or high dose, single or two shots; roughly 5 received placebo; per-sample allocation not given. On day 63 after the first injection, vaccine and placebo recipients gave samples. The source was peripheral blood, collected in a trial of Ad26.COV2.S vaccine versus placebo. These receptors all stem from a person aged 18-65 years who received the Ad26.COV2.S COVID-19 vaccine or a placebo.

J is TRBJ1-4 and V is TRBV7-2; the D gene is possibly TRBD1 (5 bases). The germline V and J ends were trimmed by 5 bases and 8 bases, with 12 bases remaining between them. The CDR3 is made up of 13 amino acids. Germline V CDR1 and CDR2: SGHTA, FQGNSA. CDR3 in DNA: TGTGCCAGCAGCGTTCAAACAGGAGAAAAACTGTTTTTT. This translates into CASSVQTGEKLFF.

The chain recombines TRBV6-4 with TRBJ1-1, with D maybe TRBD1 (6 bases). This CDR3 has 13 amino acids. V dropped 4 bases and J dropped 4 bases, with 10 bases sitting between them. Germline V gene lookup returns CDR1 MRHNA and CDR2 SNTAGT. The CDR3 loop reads CASSVEGGTEAFF. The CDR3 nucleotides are TGTGCCAGCAGTGTGGAAGGGGGCACTGAAGCTTTCTTT.

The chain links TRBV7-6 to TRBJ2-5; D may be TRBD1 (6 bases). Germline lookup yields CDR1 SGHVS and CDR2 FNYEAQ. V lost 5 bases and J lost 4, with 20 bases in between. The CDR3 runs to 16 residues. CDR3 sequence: CASSLFLDRDTETQYF. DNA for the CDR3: TGTGCCAGCAGCCTCTTTTTGGATCGGGACACAGAGACCCAGTACTTC.

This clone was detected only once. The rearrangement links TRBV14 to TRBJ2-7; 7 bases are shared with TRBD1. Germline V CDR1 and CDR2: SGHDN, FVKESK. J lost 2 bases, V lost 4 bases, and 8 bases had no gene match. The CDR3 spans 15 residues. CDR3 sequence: CASSRSQGLAYEQYF. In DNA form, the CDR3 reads TGTGCCAGCAGCCGCTCACAGGGGTTAGCCTACGAGCAGTACTTC.

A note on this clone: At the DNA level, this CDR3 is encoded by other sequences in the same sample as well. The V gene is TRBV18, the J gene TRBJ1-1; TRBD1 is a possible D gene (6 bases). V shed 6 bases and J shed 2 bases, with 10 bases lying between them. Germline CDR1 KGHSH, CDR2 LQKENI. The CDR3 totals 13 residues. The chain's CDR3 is CASSRQENTEAFF. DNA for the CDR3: TGTGCCAGCTCGCGACAGGAAAACACTGAAGCTTTCTTT.

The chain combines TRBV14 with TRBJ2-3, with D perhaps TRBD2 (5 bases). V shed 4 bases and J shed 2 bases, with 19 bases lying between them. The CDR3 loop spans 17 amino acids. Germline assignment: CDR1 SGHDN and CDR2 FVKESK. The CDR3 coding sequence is TGTGCCAGCAGCCGGATCCCCCGGGCCCGGGACACAGATACGCAGTATTTT. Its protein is CASSRIPRARDTDTQYF. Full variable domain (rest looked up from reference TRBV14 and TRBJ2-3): EAGVTQFPSHSVIEKGQTVTLRCDPISGHDNLYWYRRVMGKEIKFLLHFVKESKQDESGMPNNRFLAERTGGTYSTLKVQPAELEDSGVYFCASSRIPRARDTDTQYFGPGTRLTVL.

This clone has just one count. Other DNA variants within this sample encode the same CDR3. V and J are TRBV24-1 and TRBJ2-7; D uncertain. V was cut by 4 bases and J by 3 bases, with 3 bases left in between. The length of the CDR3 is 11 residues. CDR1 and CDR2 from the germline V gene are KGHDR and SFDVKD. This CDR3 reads CATSDFYEQYF. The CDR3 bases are TGTGCCACCAGTGACTTCTACGAGCAGTACTTC.

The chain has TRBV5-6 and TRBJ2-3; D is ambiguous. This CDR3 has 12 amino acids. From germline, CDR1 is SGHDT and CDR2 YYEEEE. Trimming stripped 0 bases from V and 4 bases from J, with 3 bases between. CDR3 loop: CASSLVSDTQYF. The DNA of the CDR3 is TGTGCCAGCAGCTTGGTGTCAGATACGCAGTATTTT.

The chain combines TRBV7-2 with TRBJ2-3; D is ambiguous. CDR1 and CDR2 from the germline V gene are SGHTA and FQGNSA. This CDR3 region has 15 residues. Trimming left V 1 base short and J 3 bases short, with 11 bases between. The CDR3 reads CASSLEAVGTDTQYF. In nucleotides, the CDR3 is TGTGCCAGCAGCTTAGAGGCGGTCGGTACAGATACGCAGTATTTT. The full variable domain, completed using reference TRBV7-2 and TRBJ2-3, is GAGVSQSPSNKVTEKGKDVELRCDPISGHTALYWYRQSLGQGLEFLIYFQGNSAPDKSGLPSDRFSAERTGGSVSTLTIQRTQQEDSAVYLCASSLEAVGTDTQYFGPGTRLTVL.

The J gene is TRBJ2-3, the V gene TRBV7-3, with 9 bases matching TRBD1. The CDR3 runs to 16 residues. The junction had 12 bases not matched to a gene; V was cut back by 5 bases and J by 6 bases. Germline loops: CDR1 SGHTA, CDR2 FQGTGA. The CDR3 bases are TGTGCCAGCAGCCAAGGGACAGGGCCCCGTCCGGATACGCAGTATTTT. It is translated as CASSQGTGPRPDTQYF.

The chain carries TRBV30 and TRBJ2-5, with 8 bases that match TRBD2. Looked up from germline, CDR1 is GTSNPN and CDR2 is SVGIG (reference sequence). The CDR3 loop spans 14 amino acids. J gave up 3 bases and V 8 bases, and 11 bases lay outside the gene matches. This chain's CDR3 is CAGGSGVGEETQYF. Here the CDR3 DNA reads TGTGCCGGCGGTAGCGGGGTGGGAGAAGAGACCCAGTACTTC.

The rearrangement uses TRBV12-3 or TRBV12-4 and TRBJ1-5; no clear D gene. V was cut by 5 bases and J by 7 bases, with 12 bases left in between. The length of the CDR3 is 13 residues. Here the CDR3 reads CASSPGSQQPQHF. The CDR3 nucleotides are TGTGCCAGCAGTCCGGGTAGTCAGCAGCCCCAGCATTTT.

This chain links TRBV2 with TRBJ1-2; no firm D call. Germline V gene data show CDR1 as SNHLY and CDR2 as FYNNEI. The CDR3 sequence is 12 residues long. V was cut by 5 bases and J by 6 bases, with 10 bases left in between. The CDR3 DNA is TGTGCCAGCAGTCAAGGGAGGGATGGCTACACCTTC. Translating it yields CASSQGRDGYTF.

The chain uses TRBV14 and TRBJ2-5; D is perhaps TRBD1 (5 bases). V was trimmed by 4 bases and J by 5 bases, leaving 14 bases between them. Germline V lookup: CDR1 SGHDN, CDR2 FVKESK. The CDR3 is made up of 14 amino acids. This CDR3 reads CASSPRQSGETQYF. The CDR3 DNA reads TGTGCCAGCAGCCCCCGACAGTCAGGGGAGACCCAGTACTTC. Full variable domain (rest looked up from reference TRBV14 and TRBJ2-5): EAGVTQFPSHSVIEKGQTVTLRCDPISGHDNLYWYRRVMGKEIKFLLHFVKESKQDESGMPNNRFLAERTGGTYSTLKVQPAELEDSGVYFCASSPRQSGETQYFGPGTRLLVL.

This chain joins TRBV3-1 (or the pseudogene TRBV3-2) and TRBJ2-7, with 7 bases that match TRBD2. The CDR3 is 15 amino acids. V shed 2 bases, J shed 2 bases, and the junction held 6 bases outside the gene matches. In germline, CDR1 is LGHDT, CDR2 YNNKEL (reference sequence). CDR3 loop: CASSQWGGGTYEQYF. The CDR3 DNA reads TGTGCCAGCAGCCAATGGGGCGGGGGAACCTACGAGCAGTACTTC.

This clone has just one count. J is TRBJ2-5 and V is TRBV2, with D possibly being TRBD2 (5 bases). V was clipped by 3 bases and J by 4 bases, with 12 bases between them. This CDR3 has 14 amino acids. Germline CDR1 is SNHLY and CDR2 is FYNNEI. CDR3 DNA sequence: TGTGCCAGCAGTGAGCCTAGCAAGCCAGAGACCCAGTACTTC. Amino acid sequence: CASSEPSKPETQYF.

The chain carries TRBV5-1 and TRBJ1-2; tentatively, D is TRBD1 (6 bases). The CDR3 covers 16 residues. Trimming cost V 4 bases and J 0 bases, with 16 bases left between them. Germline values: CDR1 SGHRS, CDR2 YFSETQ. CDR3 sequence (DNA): TGCGCCAGCAGCCCGCGGACAGTAGGGGCTAACTATGGCTACACCTTC. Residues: CASSPRTVGANYGYTF.

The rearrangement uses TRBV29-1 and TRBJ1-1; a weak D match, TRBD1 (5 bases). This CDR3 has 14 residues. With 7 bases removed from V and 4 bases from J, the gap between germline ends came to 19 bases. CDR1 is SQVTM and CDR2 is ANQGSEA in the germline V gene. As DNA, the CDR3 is TGCAGCGCCACGCTGGGGCAGGGAGGCACTGAAGCTTTCTTT. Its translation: CSATLGQGGTEAFF.

CDR3 amino acids: CAWSLGQGAYEQYF. CDR3 DNA: TGTGCCTGGAGCCTGGGGCAGGGAGCCTACGAGCAGTACTTC. The chain links TRBV30 to TRBJ2-7; D may match TRBD1 or TRBD2 (5 bases each). The CDR3 has 14 amino acids. The germline V gene encodes CDR1 GTSNPN and CDR2 SVGIG (reference sequence). Trimming shortened V by 3 bases and J by 2 bases, and 14 bases separated the two germline ends.

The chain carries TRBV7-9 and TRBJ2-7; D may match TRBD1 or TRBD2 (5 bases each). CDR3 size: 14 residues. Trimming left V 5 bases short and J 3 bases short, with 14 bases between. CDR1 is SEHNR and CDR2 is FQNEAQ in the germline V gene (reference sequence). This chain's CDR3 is CASSPKGRHYEQYF. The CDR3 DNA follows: TGTGCCAGCAGCCCTAAGGGACGACACTACGAGCAGTACTTC.

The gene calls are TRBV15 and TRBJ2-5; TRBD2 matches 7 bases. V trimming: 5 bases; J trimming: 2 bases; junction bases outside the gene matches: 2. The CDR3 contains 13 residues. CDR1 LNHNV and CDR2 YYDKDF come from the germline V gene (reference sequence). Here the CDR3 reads CATSAGVQETQYF. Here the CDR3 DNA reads TGTGCCACCAGCGCGGGGGTGCAAGAGACCCAGTACTTC.

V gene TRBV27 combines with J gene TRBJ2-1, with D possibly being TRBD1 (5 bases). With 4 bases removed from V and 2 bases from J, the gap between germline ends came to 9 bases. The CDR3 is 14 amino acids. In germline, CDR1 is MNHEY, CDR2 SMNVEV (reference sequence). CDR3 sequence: CASSWGGPYNEQFF. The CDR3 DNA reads TGTGCCAGCAGTTGGGGCGGTCCCTACAATGAGCAGTTCTTC.

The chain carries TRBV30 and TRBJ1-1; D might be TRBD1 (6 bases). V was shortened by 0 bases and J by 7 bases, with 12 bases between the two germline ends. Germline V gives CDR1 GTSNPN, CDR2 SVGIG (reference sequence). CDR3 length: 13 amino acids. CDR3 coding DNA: TGTGCCTGGAGTGTACTGGCAGGGGATGAAGCTTTCTTT. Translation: CAWSVLAGDEAFF.

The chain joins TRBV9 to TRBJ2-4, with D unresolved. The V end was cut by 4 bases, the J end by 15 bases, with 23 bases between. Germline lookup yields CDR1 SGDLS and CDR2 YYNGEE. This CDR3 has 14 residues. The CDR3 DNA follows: TGTGCCAGCAGCCCCCAGACACCCCGGGCACGCCCGTACTTC. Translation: CASSPQTPRARPYF.

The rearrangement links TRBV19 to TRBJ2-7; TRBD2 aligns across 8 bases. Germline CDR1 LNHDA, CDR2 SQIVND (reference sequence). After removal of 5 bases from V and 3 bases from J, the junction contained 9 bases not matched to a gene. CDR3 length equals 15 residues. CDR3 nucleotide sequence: TGTGCCAGTAGTCTAAAAGGGACTAGTGACTACGAGCAGTACTTC. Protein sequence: CASSLKGTSDYEQYF.

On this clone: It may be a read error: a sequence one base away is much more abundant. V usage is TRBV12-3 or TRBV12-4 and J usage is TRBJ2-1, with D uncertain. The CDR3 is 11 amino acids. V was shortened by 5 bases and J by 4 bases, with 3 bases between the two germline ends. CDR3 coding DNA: TGTGCCAGCAGTGTGTACAATGAGCAGTTCTTC. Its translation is CASSVYNEQFF.

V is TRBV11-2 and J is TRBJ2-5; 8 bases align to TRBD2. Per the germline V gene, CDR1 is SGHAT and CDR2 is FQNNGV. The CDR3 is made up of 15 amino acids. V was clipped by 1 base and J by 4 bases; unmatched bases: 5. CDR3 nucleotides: TGTGCCAGCAGCTTAGGTCGCCGGGAGGGAGAGACCCAGTACTTC. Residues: CASSLGRREGETQYF.